The source of this TCR beta chain is a study of T cell responses to AZD1222 COVID-19 vaccine. Method: immunoSEQ multiplex PCR; TCRdb's copy keeps in-frame clones and lacks some. The data show 95,000 to 100,000 clones, 85% to 90% seen once. This clone came up a few times. Unmatched junction bases numbered 12, after V lost 1 base and J lost 5 bases. Germline CDR1 reads SNHLY; CDR2 reads FYNNEI. This CDR3 comprises 17 residues. This specimen was peripheral blood, taken on day 0 of AZD1222 vaccination. This sequence was found in an adult in good health. The rearrangement uses TRBV2 and TRBJ1-2, with 8 nucleotides matching TRBD1. The CDR3 here is CASSEGGTGGFGYGYTF. The CDR3 bases are TGTGCCAGCAGTGAAGGGGGAACAGGGGGTTTTGGGTATGGCTACACCTTC.